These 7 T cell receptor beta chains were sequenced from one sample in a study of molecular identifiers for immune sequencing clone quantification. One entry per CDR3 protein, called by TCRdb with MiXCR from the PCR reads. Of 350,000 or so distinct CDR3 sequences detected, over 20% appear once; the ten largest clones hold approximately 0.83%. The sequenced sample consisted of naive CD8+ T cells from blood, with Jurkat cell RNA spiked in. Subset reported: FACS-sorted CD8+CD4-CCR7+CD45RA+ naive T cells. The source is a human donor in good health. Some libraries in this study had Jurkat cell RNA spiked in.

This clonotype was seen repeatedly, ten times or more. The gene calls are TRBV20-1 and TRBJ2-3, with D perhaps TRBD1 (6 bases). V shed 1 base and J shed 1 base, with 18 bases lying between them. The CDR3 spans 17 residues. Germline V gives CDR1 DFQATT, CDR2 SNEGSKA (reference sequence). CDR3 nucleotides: TGCAGTGCTAGAGTTCATCAGGGGAACGGGGGCACAGATACGCAGTATTTT. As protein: CSARVHQGNGGTDTQYF.

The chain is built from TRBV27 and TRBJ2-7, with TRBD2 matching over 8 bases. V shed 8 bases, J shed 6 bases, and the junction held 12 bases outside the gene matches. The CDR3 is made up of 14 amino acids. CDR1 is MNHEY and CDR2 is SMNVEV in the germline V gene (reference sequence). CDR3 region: CASSLGLVSGEQYF. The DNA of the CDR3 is TGTGCCAGCTCCTTGGGACTAGTCAGTGGCGAGCAGTACTTC.

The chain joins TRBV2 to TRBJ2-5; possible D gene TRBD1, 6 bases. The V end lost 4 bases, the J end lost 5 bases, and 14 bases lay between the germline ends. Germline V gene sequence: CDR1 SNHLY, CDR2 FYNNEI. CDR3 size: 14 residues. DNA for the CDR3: TGTGCCAGCAGTGGACAGGATCCGGGGGAGACCCAGTACTTC. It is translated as CASSGQDPGETQYF.

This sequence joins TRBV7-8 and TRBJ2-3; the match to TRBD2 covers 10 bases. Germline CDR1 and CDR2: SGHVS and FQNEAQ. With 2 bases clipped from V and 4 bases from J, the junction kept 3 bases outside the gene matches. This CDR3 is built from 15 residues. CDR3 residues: CASSLLAGDPDTQYF. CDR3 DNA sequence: TGTGCCAGCAGCTTACTAGCGGGGGACCCAGATACGCAGTATTTT.

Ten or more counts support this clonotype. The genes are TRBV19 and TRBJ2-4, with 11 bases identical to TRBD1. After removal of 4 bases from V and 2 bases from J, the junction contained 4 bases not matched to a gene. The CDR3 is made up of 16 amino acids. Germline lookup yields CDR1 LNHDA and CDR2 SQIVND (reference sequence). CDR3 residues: CASSNRDRGSKNIQYF. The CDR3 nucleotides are TGTGCCAGTAGTAACCGGGACAGGGGGTCCAAAAACATTCAGTACTTC.

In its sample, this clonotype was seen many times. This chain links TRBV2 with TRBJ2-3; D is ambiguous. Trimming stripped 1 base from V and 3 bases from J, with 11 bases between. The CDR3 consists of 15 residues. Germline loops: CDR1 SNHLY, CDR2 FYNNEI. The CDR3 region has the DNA TGTGCCAGCAGTGAAGAGTTCAGGTTGACAGATACGCAGTATTTT. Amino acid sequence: CASSEEFRLTDTQYF.

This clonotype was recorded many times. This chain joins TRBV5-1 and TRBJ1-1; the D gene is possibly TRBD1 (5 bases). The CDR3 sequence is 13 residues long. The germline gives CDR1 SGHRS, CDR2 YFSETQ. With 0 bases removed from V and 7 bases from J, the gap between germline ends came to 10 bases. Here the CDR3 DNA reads TGCGCCAGCAGCTTGGAGAACAGGCTTGAAGCTTTCTTT. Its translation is CASSLENRLEAFF.